These 18 T cell receptor beta chains share one sample of origin, sequenced in a study of T-cell reconstitution after alpha-beta-depleted transplantation in children. Molecular barcoding with unique molecular identifiers was used for the TCRbeta library. MiXCR, run by TCRdb on the PCR reads, gives a single entry per CDR3 protein. In the table there are about 420,000 distinct CDR3 sequences, 11% of which are singletons. Sequences were derived from PBMCs from the stem cell graft donor, sampled from the stem cell graft. The source of these receptors is a human donor who donated a stem cell graft to a child with acute myeloid leukemia.

This clonotype was counted between two and nine times. The V and J genes are TRBV13 and TRBJ2-5, with 7 bases lining up with TRBD2. CDR1 PRHDT and CDR2 FYEKMQ come from the germline V gene (reference sequence). The V segment lost 5 bases and the J segment 4 bases; nucleotides outside the gene matches: 7. The CDR3 sequence is 14 residues long. The CDR3 DNA follows: TGTGCCAGCAGCCCGGGGGGATTGAGAGAGACCCAGTACTTC. This encodes CASSPGGLRETQYF. Filled out from reference TRBV13 and TRBJ2-5, the complete variable domain reads AAGVIQSPRHLIKEKRETATLKCYPIPRHDTVYWYQQGPGQDPQFLISFYEKMQSDKGSIPDRFSAQQFSDYHSELNMSSLELGDSALYFCASSPGGLRETQYFGPGTRLLVL.

The rearrangement uses TRBV5-1 and TRBJ2-2, with D maybe TRBD2 (5 bases). CDR1 SGHRS and CDR2 YFSETQ come from the germline V gene. Trimming removed 4 bases from V and 3 bases from J, with 13 bases in between. The CDR3 loop spans 15 amino acids. The DNA of the CDR3 is TGCGCCAGCAGCCTGGAGGTGGGATACACCGGGGAGCTGTTTTTT. This translates into CASSLEVGYTGELFF.

This clonotype was observed a handful of times. This chain uses TRBV15 with TRBJ2-1; TRBD1 matches at 7 bases. V lost 5 bases and J lost 0; bases outside the gene matches: 4. CDR3 length: 15 amino acids. Germline lookup yields CDR1 LNHNV and CDR2 YYDKDF (reference sequence). The CDR3 region is CATSPTGSSYNEQFF. In DNA form, the CDR3 reads TGTGCCACCAGCCCGACAGGGAGCTCCTACAATGAGCAGTTCTTC.

This clonotype was observed a few times. The V call is TRBV15, the J call TRBJ2-2, with a weak D call TRBD1 (7 bases). The ends were cut back, 1 base at V and 7 bases at J, with 10 bases in the middle. The CDR3 length is 14 residues. Per the germline V gene, CDR1 is LNHNV and CDR2 is YYDKDF (reference sequence). The CDR3 region has the DNA TGTGCCACCAGCAGAGTCAGGGGGGACGGGGAGCTGTTTTTT. It codes for CATSRVRGDGELFF.

This clonotype was observed a handful of times. This chain links TRBV27 with TRBJ2-7, with 11 bases fitting TRBD2. Germline CDR1 MNHEY, CDR2 SMNVEV (reference sequence). This CDR3 has 16 amino acids. The V and J ends lost 4 bases and 4 bases, in that order; junction bases with no gene match: 9. In DNA form, the CDR3 reads TGTGCCAGCAGTTCCCCACTTGCTAGCGGGAGGTACGAGCAGTACTTC. Amino acid sequence: CASSSPLASGRYEQYF.

This clonotype has a count of ten or more. The chain links TRBV5-1 to TRBJ2-5, with D unclear. V shed 2 bases and J shed 2 bases, with 7 bases lying between them. CDR1 is SGHRS, CDR2 YFSETQ, per germline. This CDR3 is built from 13 residues. CDR3 bases: TGCGCCAGCAGCTTAGGAAGGCAAGAGACCCAGTACTTC. Protein product: CASSLGRQETQYF.

This clonotype was detected only a few times. The gene calls are TRBV7-6 and TRBJ2-1; a possible D gene is TRBD2 (5 bases). The V and J ends lost 1 base and 0 bases respectively, with 13 bases between them. The CDR3 is made up of 17 amino acids. The germline V gene has CDR1 SGHVS and CDR2 FNYEAQ. The CDR3 bases are TGTGCCAGCAGCTTAGTAGCGAGAAGAGTCTCCTACAATGAGCAGTTCTTC. Its protein product is CASSLVARRVSYNEQFF.

This clonotype was recorded at least ten times. The chain is built from TRBV20-1 and TRBJ1-2; 8 bases map to TRBD1. V was clipped by 0 bases and J by 4 bases; unmatched bases: 7. Germline assignment: CDR1 DFQATT and CDR2 SNEGSKA (reference sequence). The CDR3 has 15 amino acids. CDR3 region: CSARDPGTGFYGYTF. CDR3 sequence (DNA): TGCAGTGCTAGAGACCCCGGGACAGGCTTCTATGGCTACACCTTC.

The chain employs TRBV11-2 and TRBJ2-3; D is possibly TRBD1 (6 bases). The V end lost 3 bases, the J end lost 1 base, and 17 bases lay between the germline ends. Germline lookup yields CDR1 SGHAT and CDR2 FQNNGV. The CDR3 is 17 residues long. This CDR3 is CASSFGQTILRTDTQYF. DNA of the CDR3: TGTGCCAGCAGCTTCGGACAGACTATACTCCGCACAGATACGCAGTATTTT.

This clonotype was recorded a few times. The genes are TRBV25-1 and TRBJ1-6, with D possibly being TRBD1 (6 bases). V was trimmed by 6 bases and J by 7 bases, leaving 19 bases between them. CDR1 MGHDK and CDR2 SYGVNS come from the germline V gene. This CDR3 region has 16 residues. The CDR3 protein is CASSEQRTVRNSPLHF. The DNA of the CDR3 is TGTGCCAGCAGCGAACAAAGGACAGTCCGCAATTCACCCCTCCACTTT. Complete variable domain (other parts from reference TRBV25-1 and TRBJ1-6): EADIYQTPRYLVIGTGKKITLECSQTMGHDKMYWYQQDPGMELHLIHYSYGVNSTEKGDLSSESTVSRIRTEHFPLTLESARPSHTSQYLCASSEQRTVRNSPLHFGNGTRLTVT.

The gene calls are TRBV6-5 and TRBJ2-5; TRBD2 matches 11 bases. This CDR3 spans 16 amino acids. V shed 2 bases, J shed 5 bases, and the junction held 7 bases outside the gene matches. The germline gives CDR1 MNHEY, CDR2 SVGAGI. The CDR3 DNA sequence: TGTGCCAGCAGTTACACACGACTAGCGGGGAGGGAGACCCAGTACTTC. It codes for CASSYTRLAGRETQYF.

The rearrangement links TRBV6-1 to TRBJ2-1, with 7 nucleotides matching TRBD1. The CDR3 covers 17 residues. With V trimmed by 6 bases and J by 1 base, 12 bases remained unmatched. The germline V gene has CDR1 MNHNS and CDR2 SASEGT. The CDR3 protein is CASRMKTGDRSYNEQFF. The CDR3 region has the DNA TGTGCCAGCAGGATGAAAACAGGGGATCGGTCCTACAATGAGCAGTTCTTC.

The gene calls are TRBV11-2 and TRBJ2-1; 8 nucleotides match TRBD2. CDR3 length: 21 amino acids. V trimming: 0 bases; J trimming: 3 bases; junction bases outside the gene matches: 19. Germline loops: CDR1 SGHAT, CDR2 FQNNGV. The CDR3 DNA reads TGTGCCAGCAGCTTAGAAGGTCGAGGCCTAGCGGGTAGTCCTGGCTACAATGAGCAGTTCTTC. It encodes CASSLEGRGLAGSPGYNEQFF.

J is TRBJ2-7 and V is TRBV7-9; 10 bases fit TRBD2. The germline gives CDR1 SEHNR, CDR2 FQNEAQ (reference sequence). Trimming cost V 2 bases and J 6 bases; bases outside gene matches: 7. The CDR3 spans 15 residues. CDR3: CASSLSSGGAGEQYV. The CDR3 bases are TGTGCCAGCAGCTTATCCAGCGGGGGGGCAGGCGAGCAGTACGTC.

On this clonotype itself: A read error may be the cause here, since a much bigger clone is one base away. The rearrangement uses TRBV5-1 and TRBJ2-1, with D perhaps TRBD1 (5 bases). This CDR3 spans 16 amino acids. V lost 0 bases to trimming and J lost 0 bases, with 10 bases between them. The germline V gene encodes CDR1 SGHRS and CDR2 YFSETQ. The CDR3 protein is CASSLVGVNSYNEQFF. The CDR3 DNA sequence: TGCGCCAGCAGCTTGGTAGGGGTTAACTCCTACAATGAGCAGTTCTTC.

Comments on this clonotype: The junction departs from germline at one end; a sequencing error may be responsible. The gene calls are TRBV3-1 and TRBJ2-1, with 9 bases fitting TRBD2. The CDR3 is 17 residues long. CDR1 is LGHDT, CDR2 YNNKEL, per germline (reference sequence). DNA of the CDR3: TGTGCCACCAGCCAAGACGTCGGCCTAGCGGGGTACAATGAGCAGTTCTTC. This encodes CATSQDVGLAGYNEQFF.

This clonotype was counted between two and nine times. This rearrangement joins TRBV10-3 to TRBJ2-5; D possibly uses TRBD1 or TRBD2 (5 bases each). V shed 11 bases and J shed 2 bases, with 15 bases lying between them. The CDR3 is 13 amino acids. CDR1 is ENHRY, CDR2 SYGVKD, per germline. CDR3 in DNA: TGTGCCCACGCCGGGACGGAACAAGAGACCCAGTACTTC. Translating it yields CAHAGTEQETQYF.

V gene TRBV9 combines with J gene TRBJ2-2, with D perhaps TRBD1 (6 bases). Trimming took off 4 bases at V and 3 bases at J, with 16 bases between the two ends. This CDR3 has 16 residues. The germline CDR1 and CDR2 sequences are SGDLS and YYNGEE. The DNA of the CDR3 is TGTGCCAGCAGCATGGGACCAGGGGATGACACCGGGGAGCTGTTTTTT. It specifies CASSMGPGDDTGELFF.